Given below is one T cell receptor beta chain in context. Its specificity is not known. The data stem from a study of beta chain features in type 1 diabetes. Germline CDR1 SEHNR, CDR2 FQNEAQ (reference sequence). The CDR3 runs to 15 residues. The ends were cut back, 5 bases at V and 2 bases at J, with 13 bases in the middle. The whole isolated RNA underwent reverse transcription, so sequencing captured expressed TCRB transcripts. Assay used: immunoSEQ multiplex PCR; TCRdb lists only in-frame clones, some missing. This table has under 900,000 clones, 17% appearing once. Study-wide results and limits: Highly expressing activated T cells could be over-counted with a cDNA template.

The TCR was taken from a woman aged 18-30 years in good health. The rearrangement links TRBV7-9 to TRBJ1-3, with D tentatively TRBD1 (6 bases). The source material was naive CD4+ T cells from blood. CDR3 nucleotides: TGTGCCAGCAGCCCAGCCGGGACACCTGGAAACACCATATATTTT. Translating gives CASSPAGTPGNTIYF. Using reference TRBV7-9 and TRBJ1-3 for the parts outside the CDR3, the full variable domain is DTGVSQNPRHKITKRGQNVTFRCDPISEHNRLYWYRQTLGQGPEFLTYFQNEAQLEKSRLLSDRFSAERPKGSFSTLEIQRTEQGDSAMYLCASSPAGTPGNTIYFGEGSWLTVV.